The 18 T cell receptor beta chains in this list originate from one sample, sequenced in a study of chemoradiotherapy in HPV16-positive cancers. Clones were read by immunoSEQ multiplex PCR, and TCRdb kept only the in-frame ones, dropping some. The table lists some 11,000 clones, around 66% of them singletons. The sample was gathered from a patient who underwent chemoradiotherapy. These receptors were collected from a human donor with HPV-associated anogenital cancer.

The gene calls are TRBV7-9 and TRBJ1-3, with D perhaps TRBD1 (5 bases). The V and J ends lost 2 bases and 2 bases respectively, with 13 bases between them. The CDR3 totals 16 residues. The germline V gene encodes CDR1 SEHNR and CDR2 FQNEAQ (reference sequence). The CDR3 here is CASSLLSWGAGNTIYF. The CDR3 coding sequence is TGTGCCAGCAGCTTACTTTCCTGGGGCGCTGGAAACACCATATATTTT.

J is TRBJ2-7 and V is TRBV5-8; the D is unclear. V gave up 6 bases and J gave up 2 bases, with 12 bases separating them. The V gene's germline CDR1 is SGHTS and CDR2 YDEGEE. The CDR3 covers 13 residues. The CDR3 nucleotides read TGTGCCAGCACAATTGCGACAACCTACGAGCAGTACTTC. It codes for CASTIATTYEQYF.

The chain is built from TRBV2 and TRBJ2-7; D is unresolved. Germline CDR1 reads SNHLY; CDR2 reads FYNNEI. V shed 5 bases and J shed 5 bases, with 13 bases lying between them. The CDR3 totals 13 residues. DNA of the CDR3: TGTGCCAGCAGTAAACACGACAACCACGAGCAGTACTTC. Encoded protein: CASSKHDNHEQYF.

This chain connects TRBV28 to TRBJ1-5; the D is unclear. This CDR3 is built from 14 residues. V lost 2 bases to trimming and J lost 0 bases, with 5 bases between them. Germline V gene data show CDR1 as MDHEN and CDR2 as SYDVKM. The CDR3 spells CASSLAFSNQPQHF. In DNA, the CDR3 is TGTGCCAGCAGTTTAGCTTTTAGCAATCAGCCCCAGCATTTT.

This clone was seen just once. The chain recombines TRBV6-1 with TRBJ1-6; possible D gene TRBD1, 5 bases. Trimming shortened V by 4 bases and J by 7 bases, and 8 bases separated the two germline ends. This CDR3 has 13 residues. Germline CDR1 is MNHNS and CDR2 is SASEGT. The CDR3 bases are TGTGCCAGCAGTGGAGGGGAGAATTCACCCCTCCACTTT. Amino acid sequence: CASSGGENSPLHF.

The CDR3 nucleotides are TGCGCCAGCAGCGGACAACTTAATTCACCCCTCCACTTT. Protein: CASSGQLNSPLHF. V usage is TRBV10-1 and J usage is TRBJ1-6; D possibly corresponds to TRBD1 (5 bases). Germline V gene data show CDR1 as WNHNN and CDR2 as SYGVQD (reference sequence). V shed 6 bases and J shed 6 bases, with 9 bases lying between them. The CDR3 has 13 residues.

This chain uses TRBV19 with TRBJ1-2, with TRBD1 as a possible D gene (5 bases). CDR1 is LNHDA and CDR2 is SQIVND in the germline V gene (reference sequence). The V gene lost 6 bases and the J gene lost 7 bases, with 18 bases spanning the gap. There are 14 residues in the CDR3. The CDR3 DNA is TGTGCCAGTAGCTACCCCGGGACGGAACCTGGCTACACCTTC. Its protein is CASSYPGTEPGYTF.

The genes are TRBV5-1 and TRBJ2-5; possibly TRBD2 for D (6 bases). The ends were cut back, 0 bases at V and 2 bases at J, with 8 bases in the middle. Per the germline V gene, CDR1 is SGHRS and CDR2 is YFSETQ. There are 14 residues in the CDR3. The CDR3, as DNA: TGCGCCAGCAGCTTGGATGGGACTCAAGAGACCCAGTACTTC. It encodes CASSLDGTQETQYF.

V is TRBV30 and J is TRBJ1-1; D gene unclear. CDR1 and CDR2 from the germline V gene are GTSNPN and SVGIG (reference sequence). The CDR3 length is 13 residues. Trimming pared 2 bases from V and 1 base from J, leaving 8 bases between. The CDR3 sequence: CAWSRQANTEAFF. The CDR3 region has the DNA TGTGCCTGGAGTAGGCAGGCGAACACTGAAGCTTTCTTT.

The CDR3 loop reads CAWNRGQYNQPQHF. DNA for the CDR3: TGTGCCTGGAATCGAGGACAGTACAATCAGCCCCAGCATTTT. The chain has TRBV30 and TRBJ1-5; TRBD1 is a possible D gene (6 bases). Trimming pared 4 bases from V and 3 bases from J, leaving 13 bases between. CDR1 and CDR2 from the germline V gene are GTSNPN and SVGIG (reference sequence). The CDR3 sequence is 14 residues long.

For the CDR3, the DNA is TGTGCCTGGAGTGTAATAAGCTATGGCTACACCTTC. Residues: CAWSVISYGYTF. The chain carries TRBV30 and TRBJ1-2; unclear D gene. CDR1 is GTSNPN and CDR2 is SVGIG in the germline V gene (reference sequence). V was clipped by 0 bases and J by 4 bases, with 6 bases between them. The CDR3 contains 12 residues.

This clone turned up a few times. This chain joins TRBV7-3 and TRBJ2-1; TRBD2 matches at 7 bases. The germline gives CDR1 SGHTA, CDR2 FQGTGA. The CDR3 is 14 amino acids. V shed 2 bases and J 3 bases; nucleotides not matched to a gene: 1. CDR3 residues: CASSLGGGYNEQFF. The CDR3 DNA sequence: TGTGCCAGCAGCTTAGGCGGGGGCTACAATGAGCAGTTCTTC.

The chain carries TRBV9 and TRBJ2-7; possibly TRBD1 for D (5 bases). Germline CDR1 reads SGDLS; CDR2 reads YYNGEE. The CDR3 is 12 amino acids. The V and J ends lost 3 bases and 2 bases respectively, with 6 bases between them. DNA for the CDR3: TGTGCCAGCAGCGGACAGACCTACGAGCAGTACTTC. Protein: CASSGQTYEQYF.

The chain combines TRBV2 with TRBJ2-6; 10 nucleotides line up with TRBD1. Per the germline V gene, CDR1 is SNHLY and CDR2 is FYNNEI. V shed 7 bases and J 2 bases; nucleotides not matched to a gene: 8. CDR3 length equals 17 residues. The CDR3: CASKGGQGRAGANVLTF. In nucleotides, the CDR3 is TGTGCCAGCAAGGGGGGACAGGGGCGGGCTGGGGCCAACGTCCTGACTTTC.

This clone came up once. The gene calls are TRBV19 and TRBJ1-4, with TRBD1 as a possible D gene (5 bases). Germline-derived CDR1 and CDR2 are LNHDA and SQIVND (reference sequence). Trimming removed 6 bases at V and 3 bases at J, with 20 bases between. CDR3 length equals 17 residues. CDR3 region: CASRIRDGLGPNEKLFF. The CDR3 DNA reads TGTGCCAGTAGGATTCGGGACGGCCTGGGGCCTAATGAAAAACTGTTTTTT. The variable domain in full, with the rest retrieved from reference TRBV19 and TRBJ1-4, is DGGITQSPKYLFRKEGQNVTLSCEQNLNHDAMYWYRQDPGQGLRLIYYSQIVNDFQKGDIAEGYSVSREKKESFPLTVTSAQKNPTAFYLCASRIRDGLGPNEKLFFGSGTQLSVL.

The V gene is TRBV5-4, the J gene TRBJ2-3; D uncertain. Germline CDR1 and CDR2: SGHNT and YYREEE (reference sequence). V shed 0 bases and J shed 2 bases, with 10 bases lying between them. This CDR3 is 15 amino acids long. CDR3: CASSLGGIVTDTQYF. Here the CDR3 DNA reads TGTGCCAGCAGCTTGGGGGGTATAGTCACAGATACGCAGTATTTT.

The DNA of the CDR3 is TGTGCCAGCAGTGAGGGGGGGATTTCACCCCTCCACTTT. Residues: CASSEGGISPLHF. The chain employs TRBV6-1 and TRBJ1-6; a weak D match, TRBD1 (5 bases). Trimming removed 3 bases at V and 9 bases at J, with 9 bases between. This CDR3 has 13 residues. The germline CDR1 and CDR2 sequences are MNHNS and SASEGT.

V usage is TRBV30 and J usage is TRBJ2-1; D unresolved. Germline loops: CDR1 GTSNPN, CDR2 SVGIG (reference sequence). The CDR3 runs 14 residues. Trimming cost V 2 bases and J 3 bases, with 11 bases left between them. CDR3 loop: CAWSPPTSYNEQFF. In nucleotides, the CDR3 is TGTGCCTGGAGTCCCCCGACCAGCTACAATGAGCAGTTCTTC.